Listed below are T cell receptor beta chains from one sample, sequenced in a study of esophageal squamous cell carcinoma under preoperative chemotherapy. In TCRdb, the PCR reads were re-called with MiXCR into one record per CDR3 protein. The sample gives tens of thousands of distinct CDR3 sequences, about half of which show up once; approximately 23% is in the top ten. Sampling was done from a patient given preoperative chemotherapy. The receptors originated from a human donor with esophageal squamous cell carcinoma. The donor label of this sample is uncertain. Each CDR3 is given with its conserved first and last residue. The order of the fields is CDR3 protein, CDR3 DNA, D gene, J gene, clone size, V gene. D genes are given only for firm matches. Clone size is not always given. Where it is, it says once, few, many or a class for expanded clones.

CDR3: CASSLIQGSYEQYF; DNA: TGTGCCAGCAGCTTAATACAGGGCTCCTACGAGCAGTACTTC; D: NA; J: TRBJ2-7; size: many; V: TRBV11-2
CDR3: CASSHGRGAEAFF; DNA: TGTGCCAGCAGTCACGGTCGGGGCGCTGAAGCTTTCTTT; D: NA; J: TRBJ1-1; size: many; V: TRBV12-3/TRBV12-4
CDR3: CASRIGGGTDTQYF; DNA: TGTGCCAGCAGGATCGGGGGGGGCACAGATACGCAGTATTTT; D: TRBD2; J: TRBJ2-3; size: many; V: TRBV12-3/TRBV12-4
CDR3: CASSLDGLAGGAEDTQYF; DNA: TGTGCCAGCAGCTTAGATGGACTAGCGGGGGGAGCGGAGGATACGCAGTATTTC; D: TRBD2; J: TRBJ2-3; size: once; V: TRBV7-2
CDR3: CATGFGAKNTQYF; DNA: TGCGCCACGGGGTTCGGAGCCAAAAATACTCAGTATTTT; D: NA; J: TRBJ2-3; size: NA; V: TRBV7-3
CDR3: CASSWGSSTDTQYF; DNA: TGTGCCAGCAGTTGGGGTTCTAGCACAGATACGCAGTATTTT; D: NA; J: TRBJ2-3; size: NA; V: TRBV12-3/TRBV12-4
CDR3: CASSLGGISKDEQFF; DNA: TGCGCCAGCAGCTTGGGGGGCATCTCCAAGGATGAGCAGTTCTTC; D: NA; J: TRBJ2-1; size: few; V: TRBV5-1
CDR3: CASSGREGGPSPYNEQFF; DNA: TGTGCCAGCAGTGGGAGAGAGGGGGGGCCGTCGCCCTACAATGAGCAGTTCTTC; D: NA; J: TRBJ2-1; size: many; V: TRBV6-1
CDR3: CATSGMTKDTQYF; DNA: TGTGCCACGAGTGGGATGACCAAAGATACGCAGTACTTC; D: NA; J: TRBJ2-4; size: NA; V: TRBV12-3/TRBV12-4
CDR3: CASSSGTSSSTDTQYF; DNA: TGTGCCAGCAGCTCCGGGACTAGCTCAAGCACAGATACGCAGTATTTT; D: TRBD2; J: TRBJ2-3; size: medium-sized; V: TRBV11-3
CDR3: CASSLEKRGAFSEQFF; DNA: TGTGCCAGCAGCTTAGAAAAGCGGGGGGCCTTTTCGGAGCAGTTCTTC; D: TRBD2; J: TRBJ2-1; size: many; V: TRBV11-2
CDR3: CASSEYGQAGELFF; DNA: TGTGCCAGCAGTGAATACGGACAGGCCGGGGAGCTGTTTTTT; D: TRBD1; J: TRBJ2-2; size: many; V: TRBV25-1
CDR3: CARSLGSGVKDTQYF; DNA: TGTGCCCGCAGCTTGGGTAGCGGGGTCAAAGATACGCAGTACTTC; D: TRBD2; J: TRBJ2-7; size: NA; V: TRBV7-2
CDR3: CASSPGTSGSRTDTQYF; DNA: TGTGCCAGCAGCCCAGGGACTAGCGGGAGCCGCACAGATACGCAGTATTTT; D: TRBD2; J: TRBJ2-3; size: medium-sized; V: TRBV7-2
CDR3: CASSFGQGVFNYGYTF; DNA: TGTGCCAGCAGCTTCGGCCAGGGGGTCTTCAACTATGGCTACACCTTC; D: TRBD1; J: TRBJ1-2; size: few; V: TRBV7-2
CDR3: CASSRASGTSVYEQYF; DNA: TGTGCCAGCAGCCGGGCTAGCGGGACCTCTGTCTACGAGCAGTACTTC; D: TRBD2; J: TRBJ2-7; size: medium-sized; V: TRBV7-8
CDR3: CASSFDRVSLSSYNEQFF; DNA: TGTGCCAGCAGCTTCGACAGGGTGTCCCTTAGCTCCTACAATGAGCAGTTCTTC; D: TRBD1; J: TRBJ2-1; size: few; V: TRBV5-6
CDR3: CASSTRGPDTQYF; DNA: TGTGCCAGCAGCACCCGGGGTCCAGATACGCAGTATTTT; D: NA; J: TRBJ2-3; size: NA; V: TRBV7-8
CDR3: CASSPSGRGGTDTQYF; DNA: TGTGCCAGCAGTCCTTCGGGGCGGGGAGGCACAGACACGCAGTATTTC; D: NA; J: TRBJ2-3; size: NA; V: TRBV12-3/TRBV12-4
CDR3: CAGSPGGGPETQYF; DNA: TGTGCGGGCAGCCCCGGGGGTGGCCCAGAGACCCAGTACTTC; D: NA; J: TRBJ2-5; size: NA; V: TRBV7-3
CDR3: CARRSGGDPDTQYF; DNA: TGTGCGAGGCGCTCGGGGGGGGACCCAGATACGCAGTACTTC; D: TRBD2; J: TRBJ2-5; size: NA; V: TRBV7-6
CDR3: CAIMAGVPDTQYF; DNA: TGTGCCATCATGGCGGGAGTACCAGATACGCAGTATTTT; D: TRBD2; J: TRBJ2-3; size: NA; V: TRBV10-3
CDR3: CASSPGTGTYEQYF; DNA: TGTGCCAGCAGCCCTGGGACAGGGACCTACGAGCAGTACTTC; D: TRBD1; J: TRBJ2-7; size: many; V: TRBV11-2
CDR3: CASTLSGGSKETQYF; DNA: TGTGCCAGCACCCTTAGCGGGGGAAGCAAAGAGACGCAGTACTTC; D: TRBD2; J: TRBJ2-7; size: once; V: TRBV11-1
CDR3: CASGLGTAGKNTQYF; DNA: TGTGCCAGCGGCTTGGGGACAGCAGGCAAAAACACGCAGTACTTT; D: TRBD1; J: TRBJ2-4; size: NA; V: TRBV7-9
CDR3: CASSEQGSTDTQYF; DNA: TGTGCCAGCAGTGAACAGGGTAGCACAGATACGCAGTATTTT; D: NA; J: TRBJ2-3; size: NA; V: TRBV6-1
CDR3: CASRVFSTDTQYF; DNA: TGCGCCAGCAGGGTCTTCAGCACAGATACGCAGTATTTT; D: NA; J: TRBJ2-3; size: few; V: TRBV5-1
CDR3: CGSSSGGRGPDTQYF; DNA: TGTGGCAGCAGCTCGGGGGGGCGAGGCCCAGATACGCAGTATTTC; D: TRBD2; J: TRBJ2-3; size: NA; V: TRBV7-2
CDR3: CASSLGLGIGAYNEQFF; DNA: TGCGCCAGCAGCTTAGGCCTCGGGATCGGGGCCTACAATGAGCAGTTCTTC; D: NA; J: TRBJ2-1; size: many; V: TRBV5-1
CDR3: CASSLGTGHKNTQYF; DNA: TGTGCCAGCAGCTTGGGGACGGGGCACAAAAATACTCAGTATTTC; D: NA; J: TRBJ2-3; size: NA; V: TRBV7-2